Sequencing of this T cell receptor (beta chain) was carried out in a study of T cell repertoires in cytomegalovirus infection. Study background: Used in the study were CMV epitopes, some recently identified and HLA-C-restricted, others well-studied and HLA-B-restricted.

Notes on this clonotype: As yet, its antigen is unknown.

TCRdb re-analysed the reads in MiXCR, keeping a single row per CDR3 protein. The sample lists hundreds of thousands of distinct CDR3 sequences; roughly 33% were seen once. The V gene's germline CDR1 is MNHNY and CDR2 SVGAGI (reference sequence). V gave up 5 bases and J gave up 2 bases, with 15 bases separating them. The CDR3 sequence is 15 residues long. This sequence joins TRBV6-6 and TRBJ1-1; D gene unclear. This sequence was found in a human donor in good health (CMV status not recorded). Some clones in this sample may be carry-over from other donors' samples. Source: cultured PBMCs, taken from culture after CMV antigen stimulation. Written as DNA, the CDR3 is TGTGCCAGCAGTCTAAGGGAAAGGAGAAACACTGAAGCTTTCTTT. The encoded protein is CASSLRERRNTEAFF.